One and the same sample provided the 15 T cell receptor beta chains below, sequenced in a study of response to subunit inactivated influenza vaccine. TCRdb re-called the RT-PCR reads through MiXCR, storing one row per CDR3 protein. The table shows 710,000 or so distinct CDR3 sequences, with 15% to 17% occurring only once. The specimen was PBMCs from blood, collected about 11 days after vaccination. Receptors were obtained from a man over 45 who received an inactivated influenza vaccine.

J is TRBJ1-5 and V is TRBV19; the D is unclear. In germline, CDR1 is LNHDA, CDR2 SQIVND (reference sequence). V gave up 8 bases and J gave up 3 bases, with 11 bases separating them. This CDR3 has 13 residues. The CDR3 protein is CASRRLFNQPQHF. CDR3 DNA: TGTGCCAGTCGAAGGCTGTTCAATCAGCCCCAGCATTTT.

The CDR3 coding sequence is TGTGCCAGCAGCTTCCTTTCGGCAAAGAGAAGCACAGATACGCAGTATTTT. This codes for CASSFLSAKRSTDTQYF. V and J are TRBV28 and TRBJ2-3; D is uncertain. V was cut by 6 bases and J by 0 bases, with 19 bases left in between. Germline CDR1 is MDHEN and CDR2 is SYDVKM. The CDR3 contains 17 residues.

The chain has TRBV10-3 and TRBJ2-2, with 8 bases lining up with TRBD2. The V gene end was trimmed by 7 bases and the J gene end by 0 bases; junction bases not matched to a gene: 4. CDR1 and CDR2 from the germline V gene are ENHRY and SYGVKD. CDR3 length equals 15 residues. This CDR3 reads CAITAGGTNTGELFF. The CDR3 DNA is TGTGCCATCACCGCGGGGGGAACGAACACCGGGGAGCTGTTTTTT.

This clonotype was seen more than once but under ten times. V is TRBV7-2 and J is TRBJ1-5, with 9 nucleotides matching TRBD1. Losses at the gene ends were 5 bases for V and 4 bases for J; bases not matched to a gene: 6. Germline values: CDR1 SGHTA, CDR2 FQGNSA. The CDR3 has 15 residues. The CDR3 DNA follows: TGTGCCAGCAGCGAAGGGGACAGGGCAAATCAGCCCCAGCATTTT. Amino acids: CASSEGDRANQPQHF. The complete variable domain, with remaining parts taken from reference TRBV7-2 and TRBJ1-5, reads GAGVSQSPSNKVTEKGKDVELRCDPISGHTALYWYRQSLGQGLEFLIYFQGNSAPDKSGLPSDRFSAERTGGSVSTLTIQRTQQEDSAVYLCASSEGDRANQPQHFGDGTRLSIL.

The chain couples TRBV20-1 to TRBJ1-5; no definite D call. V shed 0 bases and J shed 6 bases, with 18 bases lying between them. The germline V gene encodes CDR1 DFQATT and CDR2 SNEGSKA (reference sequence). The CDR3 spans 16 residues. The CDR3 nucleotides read TGCAGTGCTAGAGACTCGGGCCCGCAGGCGGGTCAGCCCCAGCATTTT. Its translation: CSARDSGPQAGQPQHF.

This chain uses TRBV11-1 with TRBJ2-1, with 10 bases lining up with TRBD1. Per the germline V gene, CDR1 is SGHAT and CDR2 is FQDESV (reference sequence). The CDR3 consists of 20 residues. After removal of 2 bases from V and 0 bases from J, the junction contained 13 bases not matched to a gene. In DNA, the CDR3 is TGTGCCAGCAGCTTATTTTGGGACAGGGGCACCACCCGCTCCTACAATGAGCAGTTCTTC. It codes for CASSLFWDRGTTRSYNEQFF.

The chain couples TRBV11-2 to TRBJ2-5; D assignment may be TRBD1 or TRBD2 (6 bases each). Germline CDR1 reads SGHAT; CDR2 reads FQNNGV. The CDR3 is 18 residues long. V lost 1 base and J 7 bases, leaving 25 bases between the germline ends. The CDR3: CASSLGSALPGARGTQYF. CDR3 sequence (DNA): TGTGCCAGCAGCTTAGGTTCGGCCCTACCGGGGGCACGGGGGACCCAGTACTTC.

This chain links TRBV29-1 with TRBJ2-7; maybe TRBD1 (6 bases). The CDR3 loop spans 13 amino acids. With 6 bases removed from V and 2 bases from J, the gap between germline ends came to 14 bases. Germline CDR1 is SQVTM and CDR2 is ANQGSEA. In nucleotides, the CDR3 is TGCAGCGTAACGACAGGCGGAACCTACGAGCAGTACTTC. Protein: CSVTTGGTYEQYF.

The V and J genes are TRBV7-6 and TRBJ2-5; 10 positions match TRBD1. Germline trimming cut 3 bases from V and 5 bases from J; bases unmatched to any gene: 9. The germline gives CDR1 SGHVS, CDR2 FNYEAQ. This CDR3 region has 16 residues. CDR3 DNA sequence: TGTGCCAGCAGCTTGAGGACAGGGGGAAGGGAGGAGACCCAGTACTTC. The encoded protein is CASSLRTGGREETQYF. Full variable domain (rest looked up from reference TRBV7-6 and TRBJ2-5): GAGVSQSPRYKVTKRGQDVALRCDPISGHVSLYWYRQALGQGPEFLTYFNYEAQQDKSGLPNDRFSAERPEGSISTLTIQRTEQRDSAMYRCASSLRTGGREETQYFGPGTRLLVL.

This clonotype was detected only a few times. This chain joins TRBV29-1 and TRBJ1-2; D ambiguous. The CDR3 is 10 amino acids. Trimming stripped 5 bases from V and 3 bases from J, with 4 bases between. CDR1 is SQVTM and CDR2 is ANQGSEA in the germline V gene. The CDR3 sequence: CSVNDYGYTF. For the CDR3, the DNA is TGCAGCGTTAACGACTATGGCTACACCTTC.

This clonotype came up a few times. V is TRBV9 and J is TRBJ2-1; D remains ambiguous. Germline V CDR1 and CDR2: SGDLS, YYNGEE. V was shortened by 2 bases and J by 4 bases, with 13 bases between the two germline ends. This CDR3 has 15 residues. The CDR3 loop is CASSVSPDLYNEQFF. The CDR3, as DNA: TGTGCCAGCAGCGTCAGTCCGGACCTGTACAATGAGCAGTTCTTC.

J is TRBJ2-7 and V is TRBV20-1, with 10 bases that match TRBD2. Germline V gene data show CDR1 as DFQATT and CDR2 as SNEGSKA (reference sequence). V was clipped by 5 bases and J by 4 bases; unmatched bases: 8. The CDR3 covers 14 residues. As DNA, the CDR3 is TGCAGTGCTCCCAGGACTAGCGGAATATACGAGCAGTACTTC. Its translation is CSAPRTSGIYEQYF.

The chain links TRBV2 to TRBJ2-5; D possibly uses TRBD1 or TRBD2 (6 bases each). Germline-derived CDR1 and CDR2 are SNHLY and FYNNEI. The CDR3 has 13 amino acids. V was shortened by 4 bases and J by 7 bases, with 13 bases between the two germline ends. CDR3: CASSVEGVGTQYF. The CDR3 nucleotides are TGTGCCAGCAGTGTGGAGGGGGTGGGGACCCAGTACTTC.

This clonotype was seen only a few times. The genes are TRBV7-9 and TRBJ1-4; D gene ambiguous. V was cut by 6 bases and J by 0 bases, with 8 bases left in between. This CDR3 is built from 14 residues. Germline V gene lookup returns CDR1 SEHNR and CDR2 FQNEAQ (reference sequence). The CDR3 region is CASRTSATNEKLFF. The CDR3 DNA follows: TGTGCCAGCAGGACTTCTGCAACTAATGAAAAACTGTTTTTT.

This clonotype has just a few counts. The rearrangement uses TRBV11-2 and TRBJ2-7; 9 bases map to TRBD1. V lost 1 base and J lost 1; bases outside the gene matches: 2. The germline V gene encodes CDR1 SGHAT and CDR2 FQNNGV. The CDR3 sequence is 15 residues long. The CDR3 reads CASSLVDRGSYEQYF. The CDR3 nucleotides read TGTGCCAGCAGCTTAGTGGACAGGGGTTCCTACGAGCAGTACTTC.